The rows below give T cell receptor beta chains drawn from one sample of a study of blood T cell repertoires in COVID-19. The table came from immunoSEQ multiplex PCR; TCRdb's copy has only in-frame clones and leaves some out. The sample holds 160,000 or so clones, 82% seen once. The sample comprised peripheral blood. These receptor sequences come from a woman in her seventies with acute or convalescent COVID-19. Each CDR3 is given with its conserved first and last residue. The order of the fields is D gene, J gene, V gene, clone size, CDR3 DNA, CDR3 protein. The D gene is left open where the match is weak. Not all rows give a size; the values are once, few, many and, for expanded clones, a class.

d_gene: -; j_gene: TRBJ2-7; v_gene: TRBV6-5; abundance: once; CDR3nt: TGTGCCAGCAGTCCTCTGGCCTCCTACGAGCAGTACTTC; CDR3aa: CASSPLASYEQYF
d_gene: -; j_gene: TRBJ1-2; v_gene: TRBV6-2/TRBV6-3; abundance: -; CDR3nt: TGTGCCAGCAGCTCCGCACAGGGACACTATGGCTACACCTTC; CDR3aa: CASSSAQGHYGYTF
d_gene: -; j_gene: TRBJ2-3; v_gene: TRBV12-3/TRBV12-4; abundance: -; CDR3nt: TGTGCCAGCAGTTTACGGGGCACAGATACGCAGTATTTT; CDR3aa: CASSLRGTDTQYF
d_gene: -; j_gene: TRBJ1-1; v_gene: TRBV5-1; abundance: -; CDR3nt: TGCGCCAGCAGCTTGGTCGGGGAGGACACTGAAGCTTTCTTT; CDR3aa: CASSLVGEDTEAFF
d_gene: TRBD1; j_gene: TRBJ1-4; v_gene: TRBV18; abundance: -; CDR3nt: TGTGCCAGCTCACCAAAGTACAGGGGTTCTAATGAAAAACTGTTTTTT; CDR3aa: CASSPKYRGSNEKLFF
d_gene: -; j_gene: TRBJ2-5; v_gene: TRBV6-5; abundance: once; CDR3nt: TGTGCCAGCAGCCCGACCGGGAACCACCAAGAGACCCAGTACTTC; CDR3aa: CASSPTGNHQETQYF
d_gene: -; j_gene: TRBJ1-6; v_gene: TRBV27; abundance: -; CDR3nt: TGTGCCAGCAGTTACCTCGGGGGGAAGGGATCCTCCTATAATTCACCCCTCCACTTT; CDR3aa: CASSYLGGKGSSYNSPLHF
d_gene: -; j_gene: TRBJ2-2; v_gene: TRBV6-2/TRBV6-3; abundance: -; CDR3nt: TGTGCCAGCAGTACGAGGACAGGGGAGCTGTTTTTT; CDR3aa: CASSTRTGELFF
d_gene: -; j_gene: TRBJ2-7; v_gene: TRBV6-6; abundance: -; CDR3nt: TGTGCCAGCAGTCCATTGTCGGGAGTTACTCTCGAGCAGTACTTC; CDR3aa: CASSPLSGVTLEQYF
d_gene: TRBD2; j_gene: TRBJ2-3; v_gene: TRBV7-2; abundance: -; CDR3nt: TGTGCCAGCAGCAAAAGGCGGGAGTTTCCAGATACGCAGTATTTT; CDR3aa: CASSKRREFPDTQYF
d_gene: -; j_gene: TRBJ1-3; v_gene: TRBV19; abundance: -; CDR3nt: TGTGCCAGTAGTGTCCAGGGTTTCTCTGGAAACACCATATATTTT; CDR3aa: CASSVQGFSGNTIYF
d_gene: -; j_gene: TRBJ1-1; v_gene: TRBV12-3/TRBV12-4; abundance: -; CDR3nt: TGTGCCAGCAGTAGACAGTTGAACACTGAAGCTTTCTTT; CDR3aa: CASSRQLNTEAFF
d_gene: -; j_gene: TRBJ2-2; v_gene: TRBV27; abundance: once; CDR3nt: TGTGCCAGCAGTTTCCAAGCAGGGGGGACCGGGGAGCTGTTTTTT; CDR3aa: CASSFQAGGTGELFF
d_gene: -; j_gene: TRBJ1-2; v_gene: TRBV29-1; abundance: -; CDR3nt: TGCAGCGTTGAAGGGGGGTTGAACAGGGAGGGTAGGCATTATGGCTACACCTTC; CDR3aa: CSVEGGLNREGRHYGYTF
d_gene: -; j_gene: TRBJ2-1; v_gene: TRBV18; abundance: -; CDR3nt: TGTGCCAGCTCACCTCCGGCTTTTATGAGGGTCGGTGAGCAGTTCTTC; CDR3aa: CASSPPAFMRVGEQFF
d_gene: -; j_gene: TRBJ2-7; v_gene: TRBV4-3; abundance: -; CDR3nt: TGCGCCAGCAGCCAGGACATCTACTACGAGCAGTACTTC; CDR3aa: CASSQDIYYEQYF